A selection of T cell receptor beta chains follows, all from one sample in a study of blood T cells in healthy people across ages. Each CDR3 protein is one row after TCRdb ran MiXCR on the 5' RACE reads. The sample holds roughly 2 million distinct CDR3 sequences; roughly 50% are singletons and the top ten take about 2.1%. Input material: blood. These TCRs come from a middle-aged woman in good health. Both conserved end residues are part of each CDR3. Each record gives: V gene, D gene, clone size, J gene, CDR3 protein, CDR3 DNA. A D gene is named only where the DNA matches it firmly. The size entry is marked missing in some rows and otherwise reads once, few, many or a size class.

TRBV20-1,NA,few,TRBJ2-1,CSARSVPSLVYEQFF,TGCAGTGCTAGGTCCGTACCTAGTCTCGTCTATGAGCAGTTCTTC
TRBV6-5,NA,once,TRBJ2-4,CASSLRDKNIQYF,TGTGCCAGCAGCCTCCGGGACAAAAACATTCAGTACTTC
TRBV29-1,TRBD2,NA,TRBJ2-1,CSATLTSGGGNEQFF,TGCAGCGCCACCTTGACTAGCGGGGGAGGTAATGAGCAGTTCTTC
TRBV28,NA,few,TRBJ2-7,CASLHWGSHHEQYF,TGTGCCAGCCTACATTGGGGCTCCCACCACGAGCAGTACTTC
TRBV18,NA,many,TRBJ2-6,CASSPRGTGANVLTF,TGCGCCAGCAGCCCCCGTGGGACTGGGGCCAACGTCCTGACTTTC
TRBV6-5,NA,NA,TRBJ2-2,CASSYGQGWDTGELFF,TGTGCCAGCAGTTACGGTCAGGGGTGGGACACCGGGGAGCTGTTTTTT
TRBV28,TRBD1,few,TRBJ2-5,CASSHNRGHQETQYF,TGTGCCAGCAGCCATAACAGGGGCCACCAAGAGACCCAGTACTTC
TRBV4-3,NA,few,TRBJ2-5,CASSQEAVQGTQYF,TGCGCCAGCAGCCAAGAGGCAGTCCAGGGGACCCAGTACTTC
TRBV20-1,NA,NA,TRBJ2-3,CSARETGTDTQYF,TGCAGTGCTAGAGAGACAGGCACAGATACGCAGTATTTT
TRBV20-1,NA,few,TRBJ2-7,CSATNPLGNIDYEQYF,TGCAGTGCGACAAACCCACTCGGAAATATCGACTACGAGCAGTACTTC
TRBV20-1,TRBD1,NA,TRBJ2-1,CSANGRKGAVYNEQFF,TGCAGTGCAAACGGGCGAAAGGGGGCCGTCTACAATGAGCAGTTCTTC
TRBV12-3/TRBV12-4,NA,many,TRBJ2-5,CASSLRGQETQYF,TGTGCCAGCAGTTTAAGGGGCCAAGAGACCCAGTACTTC
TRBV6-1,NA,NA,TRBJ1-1,CASSEATQKNTEAFF,TGTGCCAGCAGTGAAGCGACGCAAAAGAACACTGAAGCTTTCTTT
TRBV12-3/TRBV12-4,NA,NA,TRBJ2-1,CASSFDGASSYNEQFF,TGTGCCAGCAGTTTTGACGGGGCGTCCTCCTACAATGAGCAGTTCTTC
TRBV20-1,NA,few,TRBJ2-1,CSASTENNEQFF,TGCAGTGCTAGTACCGAGAACAATGAGCAGTTCTTC
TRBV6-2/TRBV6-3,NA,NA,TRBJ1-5,CASTRDNFNQPQHF,TGTGCCAGCACCAGGGACAATTTTAATCAGCCCCAGCATTTT
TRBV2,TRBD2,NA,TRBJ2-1,CASSAMASGGADEQFF,TGTGCCAGCAGTGCGATGGCTAGCGGGGGGGCAGATGAGCAGTTCTTC
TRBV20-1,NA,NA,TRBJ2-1,CSANRGRGNEQFF,TGCAGTGCTAACCGGGGGCGCGGCAATGAGCAGTTCTTC
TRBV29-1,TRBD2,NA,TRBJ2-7,CSVESTSGGPGVYEQYF,TGCAGCGTAGAATCGACTAGCGGGGGGCCCGGGGTCTACGAGCAGTACTTC
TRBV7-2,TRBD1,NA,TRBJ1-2,CASSLDRTYGYIF,TGTGCCAGCAGCTTGGACAGGACCTATGGCTACATCTTC
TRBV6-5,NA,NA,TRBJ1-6,CASSYSTQVNSPLHF,TGTGCCAGCAGTTACTCGACACAGGTCAATTCACCCCTCCACTTT
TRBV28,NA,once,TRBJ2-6,CASSLEAGLYSSGANVLTF,TGTGCCAGCAGTTTAGAGGCAGGGCTATATTCGTCTGGGGCCAACGTCCTGACTTTC
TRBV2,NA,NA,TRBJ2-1,CASRLVTEQFF,TGTGCCAGCAGGTTGGTGACCGAGCAGTTCTTC
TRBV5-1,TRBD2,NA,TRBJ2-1,CASSLDGEGNEQFF,TGCGCCAGCAGCTTGGATGGGGAGGGCAATGAGCAGTTCTTC
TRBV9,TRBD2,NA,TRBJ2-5,CASSVAGTSLETQYF,TGTGCCAGCAGCGTAGCCGGGACTAGCTTAGAGACCCAGTACTTC
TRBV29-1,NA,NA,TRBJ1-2,CSGTQGPSGYTF,TGCAGCGGTACACAGGGTCCTAGCGGCTACACCTTC
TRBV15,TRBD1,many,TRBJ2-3,CATGTGSTDTQYF,TGTGCCACCGGGACAGGGTCAACAGATACGCAGTATTTT
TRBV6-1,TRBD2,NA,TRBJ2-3,CASSPRMLAGGTDTQYF,TGTGCCAGCAGTCCCCGGATGCTAGCGGGGGGCACAGATACGCAGTATTTT
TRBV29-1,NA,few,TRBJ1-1,CSVGALSPMGIEAFF,TGCAGCGTTGGGGCCCTTAGCCCTATGGGGATTGAAGCTTTCTTT
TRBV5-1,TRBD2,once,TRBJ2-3,CASLSGGASNTQYF,TGCGCCAGCCTTAGCGGGGGGGCTAGTAATACGCAGTATTTT
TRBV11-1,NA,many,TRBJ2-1,CASSLIRNEQFF,TGTGCCAGCAGCTTAATTAGGAATGAGCAGTTCTTC
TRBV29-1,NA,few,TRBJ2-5,CSVGVTQYF,TGCAGCGTGGGAGTAACCCAGTACTTC
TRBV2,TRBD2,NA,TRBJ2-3,CASSESSAGGTDTQYF,TGTGCCAGCAGTGAAAGTTCGGCGGGGGGCACAGATACGCAGTATTTT
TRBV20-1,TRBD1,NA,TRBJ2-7,CSARPPKGTGSYEQYF,TGCAGTGCTAGACCCCCGAAAGGGACAGGCTCCTACGAGCAGTACTTC
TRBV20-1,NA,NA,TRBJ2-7,CSARVGSVSGEQYF,TGCAGTGCCCGAGTCGGGTCCGTCTCGGGGGAGCAGTACTTC
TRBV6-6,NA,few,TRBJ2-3,CASSYSRGLDTQYF,TGTGCCAGCAGTTACTCGAGGGGCCTAGATACGCAGTATTTT
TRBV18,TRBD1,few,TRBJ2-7,CASSPDSGTVTYEQYF,TGTGCCAGCTCACCGGATTCCGGGACAGTGACCTACGAGCAGTACTTC
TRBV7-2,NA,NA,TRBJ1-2,CASSLGIGVNYGYTF,TGTGCCAGCAGCTTAGGGATAGGGGTTAACTATGGCTACACCTTC
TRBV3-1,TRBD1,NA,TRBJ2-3,CASSQDLDRAYTDTQYF,TGTGCCAGCAGCCAAGATCTCGACAGGGCCTACACAGATACGCAGTATTTT
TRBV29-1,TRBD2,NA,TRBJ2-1,CSVTSGDLDEQFF,TGCAGCGTGACTAGCGGTGACTTGGATGAGCAGTTCTTC
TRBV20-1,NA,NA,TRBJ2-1,CSARASPSVWNEQFF,TGCAGTGCTAGAGCCTCCCCCAGCGTGTGGAATGAGCAGTTCTTC
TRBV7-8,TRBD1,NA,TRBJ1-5,CASSLVGTDENQPQHF,TGTGCCAGCAGCTTAGTTGGGACAGATGAAAATCAGCCCCAGCATTTT
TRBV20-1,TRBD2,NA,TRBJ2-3,CSGERGRVQYF,TGCAGTGGGGAGCGGGGGAGGGTGCAGTATTTT
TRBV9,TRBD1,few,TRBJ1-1,CASSVGGQGNTEAFF,TGTGCCAGCAGCGTAGGGGGACAGGGGAACACTGAAGCTTTCTTT
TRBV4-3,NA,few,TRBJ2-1,CASSPGLTPYNEQFF,TGCGCCAGCAGCCCCGGACTGACACCCTACAATGAGCAGTTCTTC
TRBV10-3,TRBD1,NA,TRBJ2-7,CAIRYGDSSYEQYF,TGTGCCATCCGATACGGGGACAGCTCGTACGAGCAGTACTTC
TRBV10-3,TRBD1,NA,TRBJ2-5,CAISKDRDGETQYF,TGTGCCATCAGTAAGGACAGGGACGGAGAGACCCAGTACTTC
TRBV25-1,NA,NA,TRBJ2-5,CASSEYGRRLGTQYF,TGTGCCAGCAGTGAATATGGTCGCCGGCTGGGGACCCAGTACTTC
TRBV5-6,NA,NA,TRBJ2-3,CASSRGGLTDTQYF,TGTGCCAGCAGCCGTGGGGGACTCACAGATACGCAGTATTTT
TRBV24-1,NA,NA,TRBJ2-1,CATSDADSSSYNEQFF,TGTGCCACCAGTGATGCCGACTCGAGCTCCTACAATGAGCAGTTCTTC
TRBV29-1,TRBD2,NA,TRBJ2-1,CSVPRRTRSHEQFF,TGCAGCGTTCCCCGTCGGACTAGAAGCCATGAGCAGTTCTTC
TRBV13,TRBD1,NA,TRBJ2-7,CASSLITGGSYEQYF,TGTGCCAGCAGCTTAATAACAGGGGGGTCCTACGAGCAGTACTTC
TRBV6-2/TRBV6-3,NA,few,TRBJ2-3,CASSSDTVTDTQYF,TGTGCCAGCAGTAGCGACACGGTGACAGATACGCAGTATTTT
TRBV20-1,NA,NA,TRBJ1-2,CSASYRPNYGNTF,TGCAGTGCTAGCTACAGGCCAAACTATGGCAACACCTTC
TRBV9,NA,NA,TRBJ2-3,CASSVEFVTDTQYF,TGTGCCAGCAGCGTAGAATTTGTCACAGATACGCAGTATTTT